The 30 T cell receptor beta chains below all came from one sample that was sequenced in a study of prognosis after radiotherapy for stage I lung cancer. Genomic DNA yielded TCR beta CDR3, amplified by two-round multiplex PCR. Primers specific to each TRBV and TRBJ gene drove first-round PCR. TCRdb re-called the multiplex PCR reads with MiXCR, one entry per CDR3 protein. Seen here are 30,000 to 40,000 distinct CDR3 sequences, approximately 36% observed once, and the top ten hold 15% to 20%. The specimen was PBMCs, collected before or after stereotactic body radiation therapy (not recorded which). The receptors derive from a donor over 45 with non-small cell lung cancer.

The V and J genes are TRBV28 and TRBJ1-2; 7 bases fit TRBD1. Germline CDR1 is MDHEN and CDR2 is SYDVKM. Germline trimming cut 9 bases from V and 4 bases from J; bases unmatched to any gene: 14. The CDR3 runs to 15 residues. The CDR3, as DNA: TGTGCCAGTTACCTAGGGGGCAGGTCGGTCTATGGCTACACCTTC. Protein sequence: CASYLGGRSVYGYTF.

This clonotype was counted only a few times. A far larger clone is only one base removed, so a read error is likely. The CDR3 region is CASIRQGSYEQYF. The CDR3 DNA sequence: TGTGCCAGCATCCGACAGGGGTCCTACGAGCAGTACTTC. The chain joins TRBV7-9 to TRBJ2-7, with 8 bases identical to TRBD1. Germline lookup yields CDR1 SEHNR and CDR2 FQNEAQ (reference sequence). The CDR3 totals 13 residues. V lost 7 bases to trimming and J lost 1 base; unmatched junction nucleotides: 3.

To note about this clonotype: Possible read error: a much larger clone is one base away. The rearrangement joins TRBV5-5 to TRBJ2-5; D uncertain. Trimming removed 2 bases from V and 2 bases from J, with 13 bases in between. The CDR3 has 15 residues. Germline-derived CDR1 and CDR2 are SGHKS and YYEKEE (reference sequence). CDR3 residues: CASSFVRWNQETQYF. DNA for the CDR3: TGTGCCAGCAGCTTTGTGCGGTGGAATCAAGAGACCCAGTACTTC.

This chain connects TRBV5-1 to TRBJ1-1; TRBD1 agrees at 7 bases. The CDR3 covers 14 residues. The germline V gene has CDR1 SGHRS and CDR2 YFSETQ. After removal of 4 bases from V and 2 bases from J, the junction contained 5 bases not matched to a gene. The CDR3 sequence is CASSADRANTEAFF. The CDR3 bases are TGCGCCAGCAGCGCCGACAGGGCTAACACTGAAGCTTTCTTT.

This clonotype was detected many times. The gene calls are TRBV6-1 and TRBJ2-1, with 10 bases that match TRBD2. The CDR3 runs 16 residues. V lost 8 bases to trimming and J lost 5 bases; unmatched junction nucleotides: 12. Germline values: CDR1 MNHNS, CDR2 SASEGT. The CDR3 nucleotides are TGTGCCAGCCGGGTCCTAGCGGGAGTCGTGGACAATGAGCAGTTCTTC. Its translation is CASRVLAGVVDNEQFF.

This clonotype was seen many times. This chain links TRBV2 with TRBJ2-1; D may be TRBD1 (6 bases). CDR1 is SNHLY, CDR2 FYNNEI, per germline. V shed 6 bases and J shed 5 bases, with 11 bases lying between them. The length of the CDR3 is 13 residues. The CDR3 region has the DNA TGTGCCAGCAGACTGGACAGAAACAATGAGCAGTTCTTC. Its translation is CASRLDRNNEQFF.

As concerns this clonotype: Since a far larger clone is one base different, this is likely a read error. The chain is built from TRBV6-5 and TRBJ2-3; 7 bases are a match to TRBD2. The V gene's germline CDR1 is MNHEY and CDR2 SVGAGI. The length of the CDR3 is 14 residues. In DNA, the CDR3 is TGTGCCAGCAGTTTGGGGGGGATAACAGATATGCAGTATTTT. The encoded protein is CASSLGGITDMQYF.

Turning to this clonotype: A much bigger clone sits one base away, suggesting this may be a read error. The rearrangement joins TRBV5-1 to TRBJ2-3; the D gene is possibly TRBD1 (6 bases). CDR1 and CDR2 from the germline V gene are SGHRS and YFSETQ. CDR3 length: 13 amino acids. CDR3 sequence (DNA): TGCGCCAGCAGGGGGGCGGGCACAGATAAGCAGTATTTT. Encoded protein: CASRGAGTDKQYF.

This clonotype was seen at least ten times. The chain has TRBV19 and TRBJ2-1; 8 nucleotides match TRBD2. The CDR3 loop spans 14 amino acids. The ends lost 5 bases at V and 7 bases at J; junction bases unmatched: 7. The V gene's germline CDR1 is LNHDA and CDR2 SQIVND (reference sequence). CDR3 region: CASSGGGLENEQFF. CDR3 nucleotides: TGTGCCAGTAGTGGCGGGGGGCTGGAAAATGAGCAGTTCTTC.

As for this clonotype: This may be a read error: a much more frequent sequence differs by one nucleotide. V and J are TRBV19 and TRBJ1-5; D is unresolved. CDR3 length: 15 amino acids. Germline V gene data show CDR1 as LNHDA and CDR2 as SQIVND (reference sequence). CDR3 in DNA: TGTGCCAGTAGTAGCATGGGTGGTGGCAATCATCCCCAGCATTTT. Its translation: CASSSMGGGNHPQHF.

A remark on this clonotype: It is likely a read error: a sequence one base away is far more abundant. This rearrangement joins TRBV27 to TRBJ2-7, with D unclear. Germline V gene lookup returns CDR1 MNHEY and CDR2 SMNVEV (reference sequence). V was pared by 7 bases and J by 7 bases, with 17 bases between. The CDR3 has 13 residues. The CDR3 DNA is TGTGCCAGCATCCCGTATCGACTTGGGGAGCAGTACTTC. This translates into CASIPYRLGEQYF.

In the case of this clonotype: Since a far larger clone is one base different, this is likely a read error. This chain connects TRBV27 to TRBJ2-7; a possible D gene is TRBD2 (5 bases). The CDR3 has 16 amino acids. Germline CDR1 is MNHEY and CDR2 is SMNVEV (reference sequence). V shed 5 bases and J shed 7 bases, with 24 bases lying between them. CDR3 protein: CASSEIGSTLGNEQYF. CDR3 nucleotides: TGTGCCAGCAGTGAGATCGGGTCTACCCTCGGGAATGAGCAGTACTTC.

This CDR3 reads CAARGTGGVTEAFF. CDR3 bases: TGTGCCGCCCGAGGGACAGGTGGCGTCACTGAAGCTTTCTTT. The rearrangement uses TRBV10-3 and TRBJ1-1; 8 bases are shared with TRBD1. The J segment lost 4 bases and the V segment lost 11 bases, leaving 12 bases of the junction unmatched. This CDR3 comprises 14 residues. Looked up from germline, CDR1 is ENHRY and CDR2 is SYGVKD.

By sample share, this clonotype is medium-sized. The V gene is TRBV20-1, the J gene TRBJ1-4, with D tentatively TRBD1 (5 bases). V was cut by 2 bases and J by 0 bases, with 25 bases left in between. The germline CDR1 and CDR2 sequences are DFQATT and SNEGSKA (reference sequence). The CDR3 loop spans 20 amino acids. The DNA for the CDR3 is TGCAGTGCTAGAAGAAACCGGGACTATAATAGAGATTCAACTAATGAAAAACTGTTTTTT. It encodes CSARRNRDYNRDSTNEKLFF.

Concerning this clonotype itself: A much larger clone sits a single nucleotide away, making a read error possible. The V gene is TRBV5-1, the J gene TRBJ2-5; D unresolved. Trimming pared 4 bases from V and 0 bases from J, leaving 10 bases between. This CDR3 is built from 14 residues. The germline CDR1 and CDR2 sequences are SGHRS and YFSETQ. The CDR3 spells CASSKYAYQETQYF. Written as DNA, the CDR3 is TGCGCCAGCAGCAAGTATGCGTACCAAGAGACCCAGTACTTC.

This clonotype was seen at least ten times. The chain combines TRBV24-1 with TRBJ2-3; D gene uncertain. Germline values: CDR1 KGHDR, CDR2 SFDVKD. V shed 7 bases and J shed 3 bases, with 4 bases lying between them. The CDR3 consists of 11 residues. CDR3 region: CATRGTDTQYF. CDR3 DNA sequence: TGTGCCACCAGGGGAACAGATACGCAGTATTTT.

The table lists this clonotype with many counts. The V gene is TRBV20-1, the J gene TRBJ2-3; 9 nucleotides agree with TRBD2. Germline CDR1 DFQATT, CDR2 SNEGSKA (reference sequence). Trimming at V came to 7 bases and at J to 6 bases, leaving 11 bases not matched to a gene. There are 14 residues in the CDR3. This CDR3 is CSVQVRGGPDTQYF. CDR3 sequence (DNA): TGCAGTGTCCAAGTGCGGGGGGGGCCGGATACGCAGTATTTT.

Ten or more counts support this clonotype. The V call is TRBV12-3 or TRBV12-4, the J call TRBJ2-2, with 9 nucleotides matching TRBD1. The CDR3 contains 17 residues. V shed 3 bases, J shed 6 bases, and the junction held 11 bases outside the gene matches. In DNA, the CDR3 is TGTGCCAGCAGTTTTCTCCCCGGGACAGGGAAGGCCGGGGAGCTGTTTTTT. Amino acid sequence: CASSFLPGTGKAGELFF.

In its sample, this clonotype was seen many times. The CDR3 DNA reads TGTGCCAGCAGCTCTAGAGCCGGACAGGCCTGGCCTGAAGCTTTCTTT. Its translation: CASSSRAGQAWPEAFF. The V gene is TRBV3-1, the J gene TRBJ1-1, with 7 bases aligning to TRBD1. From germline, CDR1 is LGHDT and CDR2 YNNKEL (reference sequence). This CDR3 has 16 residues. The V and J ends lost 5 bases and 6 bases, in that order; junction bases with no gene match: 15. The whole variable domain, remainder taken from reference TRBV3-1 and TRBJ1-1, is DTAVSQTPKYLVTQMGNDKSIKCEQNLGHDTMYWYKQDSKKFLKIMFSYNNKELIINETVPNRFSPKSPDKAHLNLHINSLELGDSAVYFCASSSRAGQAWPEAFFGQGTRLTVV.

The chain couples TRBV24-1 to TRBJ1-1; D is ambiguous. Trimming stripped 6 bases from V and 2 bases from J, with 9 bases between. This CDR3 contains 13 residues. CDR1 is KGHDR and CDR2 is SFDVKD in the germline V gene. CDR3 sequence reads: CATSSEKNTEAFF. The CDR3 bases are TGTGCCACCAGTTCGGAAAAAAACACTGAAGCTTTCTTT.

Regarding this clonotype: At one end the junction does not follow the germline gene, possibly because of a read error. The V and J genes are TRBV6-2 or TRBV6-3 and TRBJ1-5, with a weak D call TRBD1 (5 bases). Germline V lookup: CDR1 MNHEY, CDR2 SVGEGT. The length of the CDR3 is 14 residues. CDR3 amino acids: CASRDCRADQPHHF. Here the CDR3 DNA reads TGTGCCAGCAGGGACTGCAGGGCGGATCAGCCCCACCATTTT.

The rearrangement uses TRBV5-1 and TRBJ2-1; 13 nucleotides line up with TRBD2. Looked up from germline, CDR1 is SGHRS and CDR2 is YFSETQ. The trim removed 6 bases at V and 12 bases at J, leaving 12 bases unmatched. The CDR3 has 15 residues. DNA of the CDR3: TGCGCCAGCATCCCGGGACTAGCGGGACACGATGGGCAGTTCTTC. Its translation is CASIPGLAGHDGQFF.

This clonotype was seen repeatedly, ten times or more. The chain combines TRBV27 with TRBJ1-4, with D unclear. Between the trimmed V and J ends, which lost 5 bases and 3 bases, there was a span of 13 bases. This CDR3 is 15 amino acids long. The germline gives CDR1 MNHEY, CDR2 SMNVEV (reference sequence). The chain's CDR3 is CASSSFGVPNEKLFF. CDR3 DNA sequence: TGTGCCAGCAGTAGTTTCGGGGTGCCTAATGAAAAACTGTTTTTT.

This clonotype was seen at least ten times. This sequence joins TRBV30 and TRBJ2-1; 11 bases align to TRBD2. Per germline, CDR1 GTSNPN and CDR2 SVGIG (reference sequence). The CDR3 consists of 17 residues. After removal of 4 bases from V and 2 bases from J, the junction contained 10 bases not matched to a gene. The CDR3 nucleotides read TGTGCCTGGAATAGCGGGGGGGCCGGGAGCACCTACAATGAGCAGTTCTTC. It yields the protein CAWNSGGAGSTYNEQFF.

As concerns this clonotype: A much larger clone is a single base away; this may be a read error. The chain couples TRBV5-6 to TRBJ2-6; weak D call: TRBD1 (5 bases). CDR3 length: 15 amino acids. Germline CDR1 SGHDT, CDR2 YYEEEE. CDR3 protein: CASSFWGSWANVLTF. The CDR3 nucleotides are TGTGCCAGCAGCTTCTGGGGCTCTTGGGCCAACGTCCTGACTTTC.

This clonotype was counted at least ten times. The V call is TRBV11-2, the J call TRBJ1-1; TRBD1 matches 7 bases. Looked up from germline, CDR1 is SGHAT and CDR2 is FQNNGV. J was trimmed by 3 bases and V by 6 bases; bases with no gene match: 10. This CDR3 is 15 amino acids long. The CDR3 sequence is CASSSRVGQDTEAFF. DNA for the CDR3: TGTGCCAGCAGTTCTAGGGTAGGACAGGACACTGAAGCTTTCTTT.

The V and J genes are TRBV6-1 and TRBJ1-1; tentatively, D is TRBD1 (5 bases). This CDR3 contains 15 residues. The V gene's germline CDR1 is MNHNS and CDR2 SASEGT. The ends were cut back, 6 bases at V and 5 bases at J, with 19 bases in the middle. CDR3 DNA: TGTGCCAGCAGCCGCACGGACATGGGGGGTACTGAAGCTTTCTTT. It specifies CASSRTDMGGTEAFF.

Many counts were recorded for this clonotype. V usage is TRBV6-1 and J usage is TRBJ1-4; weak D call: TRBD1 (5 bases). CDR1 is MNHNS, CDR2 SASEGT, per germline. The CDR3 runs 16 residues. With 6 bases removed from V and 8 bases from J, the gap between germline ends came to 22 bases. The CDR3 loop reads CASRAPYTGTAEKLFF. The CDR3 DNA sequence: TGTGCCAGCAGAGCCCCCTATACCGGGACGGCAGAAAAACTGTTTTTT.

As for this clonotype: The junction departs from the called germline gene at one end, perhaps through a read error. The chain employs TRBV7-7 and TRBJ2-2; D call uncertain. Germline lookup yields CDR1 SSHAT and CDR2 FNYEAQ (reference sequence). CDR3 length: 13 amino acids. In nucleotides, the CDR3 is TGTGCTAGCAGCTTGGGATGTGGCGGGGAGCTGTTTTTT. It translates to CASSLGCGGELFF.

J is TRBJ1-4 and V is TRBV29-1; D unclear. This CDR3 comprises 13 residues. The germline gives CDR1 SQVTM, CDR2 ANQGSEA. Trimming took 3 bases from V and 7 from J, leaving 12 bases between them. CDR3 sequence (DNA): TGCAGCGTTGATCCGGGGATGGGTGAAAAACTGTTTTTT. Amino acid sequence: CSVDPGMGEKLFF.